A single sample is the source of the 8 T cell receptor beta chains below, sequenced in a study of T cells after yellow fever vaccination. TCRdb redid the calling of the 5' RACE reads with MiXCR, one entry per CDR3 protein. The sample has about 300,000 distinct CDR3 sequences; 6.5% to 8.5% are singletons. The sample was PBMCs, taken roughly 45 days after the first yellow fever vaccination. The receptors derive from a young man who received the YFV17D yellow fever vaccine.

This clonotype came up many times. V gene TRBV6-1 combines with J gene TRBJ1-1, with TRBD1 matching 9 bases. The ends lost 5 bases at V and 4 bases at J; junction bases unmatched: 8. This CDR3 is 15 amino acids long. The germline CDR1 and CDR2 sequences are MNHNS and SASEGT. CDR3 region: CASSTGQGRSTEAFF. The CDR3, as DNA: TGTGCCAGCAGTACGGGACAGGGACGGAGCACTGAAGCTTTCTTT.

This clonotype was picked up many times. J is TRBJ1-4 and V is TRBV11-2; TRBD1 is a possible D gene (6 bases). Deletions cut 5 bases from V and 8 bases from J, with 30 bases between. The CDR3 sequence is 19 residues long. Germline CDR1 SGHAT, CDR2 FQNNGV. The CDR3 sequence is CASSRSNPGWEGGMEKLFF. In DNA, the CDR3 is TGTGCCAGCAGCCGATCCAACCCGGGCTGGGAGGGGGGGATGGAAAAACTGTTTTTT.

This clonotype was seen many times. CDR3 DNA: TGTGCCAGCAGTCGGAGACAGGGGGCTCACCTCTATAATTCACCCCTCCACTTT. It is translated as CASSRRQGAHLYNSPLHF. The V gene is TRBV11-1, the J gene TRBJ1-6; 10 bases are shared with TRBD1. Germline V gives CDR1 SGHAT, CDR2 FQDESV (reference sequence). V shed 6 bases, J shed 3 bases, and the junction held 11 bases outside the gene matches. The CDR3 extends over 18 amino acids.

This clonotype was counted between two and nine times. In nucleotides, the CDR3 is TGCAGTGCTAAACACAGGGGGCGGCCATATGGCTACACCTTC. This translates into CSAKHRGRPYGYTF. This chain links TRBV20-1 with TRBJ1-2; 9 bases align to TRBD1. V lost 4 bases, J lost 5 bases, and 8 bases stayed unmatched. This CDR3 comprises 14 residues. Germline loops: CDR1 DFQATT, CDR2 SNEGSKA (reference sequence).

This clonotype was seen a handful of times. The chain recombines TRBV7-9 with TRBJ1-6, with unresolved D. The CDR3 spans 14 residues. With 7 bases removed from V and 0 bases from J, the gap between germline ends came to 7 bases. Germline lookup yields CDR1 SEHNR and CDR2 FQNEAQ (reference sequence). For the CDR3, the DNA is TGTGCCAGCACCCAAAGCTCCTATAATTCACCCCTCCACTTT. Protein: CASTQSSYNSPLHF.

This clonotype turned up a few times. This chain connects TRBV4-1 to TRBJ1-6; D may be TRBD1 (5 bases). Germline V gene data show CDR1 as MGHRA and CDR2 as YSYEKL. V was clipped by 4 bases and J by 14 bases, with 18 bases between them. The CDR3 spans 14 residues. CDR3 DNA sequence: TGCGCCAGCAGCCCCCGGGGACCGGGTCCATCCCTCCACTTT. Translation: CASSPRGPGPSLHF.

The chain recombines TRBV4-3 with TRBJ2-1; D ambiguous. V was shortened by 1 base and J by 0 bases, with 16 bases between the two germline ends. Germline loops: CDR1 LGHNA, CDR2 YSLEER. The CDR3 runs to 18 residues. The chain's CDR3 is CASSQGRDGSRSYNEQFF. The CDR3 region has the DNA TGCGCCAGCAGCCAAGGACGTGACGGGTCCCGCTCCTACAATGAGCAGTTCTTC.

This clonotype occurred a few times. The chain is built from TRBV19 and TRBJ1-1, with D uncertain. Looked up from germline, CDR1 is LNHDA and CDR2 is SQIVND (reference sequence). Trimming cost V 3 bases and J 3 bases, with 8 bases left between them. The CDR3 is 13 residues long. CDR3 protein: CASSIPEDTEAFF. DNA for the CDR3: TGTGCCAGTAGTATTCCTGAGGACACTGAAGCTTTCTTT.